This TCR beta chain was identified in a study of shared clonotypes between healthy human individuals. Overall study results and limits: Across several donors, naive CD4 shared around 5.3%, naive CD8 approximately 3.5%, memory CD4 roughly 2.2%, memory CD8 0.4% to 0.5%.

With respect to this clone: Its antigen is undetermined.

Each sorted subset replicate got 200 ng genomic DNA, 30,000 or so genomes. Using immunoSEQ multiplex PCR, the repertoire was profiled, and TCRdb retains in-frame clones only, with some absent. The sample includes approximately 2.4 million clones, approximately 95% of them seen just once. The CDR3 is made up of 16 amino acids. V lost 3 bases and J lost 5, with 18 bases in between. Germline loops: CDR1 SGHRS, CDR2 YFSETQ. The sequencing sample was made of naive CD4+ T cells sorted from blood. As to subset: CD45RA+ positively selected. This clonotype originated in a man aged 18 to 29 in good health. V gene TRBV5-1 combines with J gene TRBJ2-1; D is tentatively TRBD1 or TRBD2 (6 bases each). The CDR3 nucleotides read TGCGCCAGCAGCTCCTCGGGGGCTTTAGGGAACAATGAGCAGTTCTTC. Translated: CASSSSGALGNNEQFF.